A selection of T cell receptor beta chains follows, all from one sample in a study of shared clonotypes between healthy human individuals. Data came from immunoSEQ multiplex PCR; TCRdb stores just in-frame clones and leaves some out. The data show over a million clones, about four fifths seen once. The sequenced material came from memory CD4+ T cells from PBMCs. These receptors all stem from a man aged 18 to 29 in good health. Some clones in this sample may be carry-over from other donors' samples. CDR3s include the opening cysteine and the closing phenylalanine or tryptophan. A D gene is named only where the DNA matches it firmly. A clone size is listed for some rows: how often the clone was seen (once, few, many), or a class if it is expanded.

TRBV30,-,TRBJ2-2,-,CAWSVAGELFF,TGTGCCTGGAGTGTGGCCGGGGAGCTGTTTTTT
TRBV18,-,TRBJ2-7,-,CASSPVPGLYEQYF,TGTGCCAGCTCACCGGTACCGGGGCTCTACGAGCAGTACTTC
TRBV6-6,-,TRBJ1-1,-,CASRNGDKNTEAFF,TGTGCCAGCAGAAACGGGGACAAGAACACTGAAGCTTTCTTT
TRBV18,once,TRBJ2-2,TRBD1,CASSPQGATLITGELFF,TGTGCCAGCTCCCCCCAGGGGGCCACCTTAATCACCGGGGAGCTGTTTTTT
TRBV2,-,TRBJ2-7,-,CASSSTAYEQYF,TGTGCCAGCAGTTCGACAGCCTACGAGCAGTACTTC
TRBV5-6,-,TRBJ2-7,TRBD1,CASANEGAGHEQYF,TGTGCCAGCGCGAATGAGGGGGCGGGTCACGAGCAGTACTTC
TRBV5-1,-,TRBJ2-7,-,CASSLSGDYEQYF,TGCGCCAGCAGCCTGTCAGGAGACTACGAGCAGTACTTC
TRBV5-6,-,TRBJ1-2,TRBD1,CASSPTGAVNYGYTF,TGTGCCAGCAGCCCTACAGGGGCGGTTAACTATGGCTACACCTTC
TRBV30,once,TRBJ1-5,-,CAWSGGTDYSNQPQHF,TGTGCCTGGAGTGGGGGGACGGATTATAGCAATCAGCCCCAGCATTTT
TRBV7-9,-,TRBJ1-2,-,CASSLRDRAYGYTF,TGTGCCAGCAGCTTGAGGGACCGAGCCTATGGCTACACCTTC
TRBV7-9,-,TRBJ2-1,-,CASSPGTRGRNEQFF,TGTGCCAGCAGCCCGGGGACGAGGGGGAGGAATGAGCAGTTCTTC
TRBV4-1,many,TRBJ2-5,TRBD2,CASSPYGTSGQETQYF,TGCGCCAGCAGCCCCTATGGGACTAGCGGCCAAGAGACCCAGTACTTC
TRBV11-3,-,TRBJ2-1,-,CASSASTQGNEQFF,TGTGCCAGCAGCGCCTCTACACAAGGAAATGAGCAGTTCTTC
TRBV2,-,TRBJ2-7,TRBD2,CASRRTSGSYEQYF,TGTGCCAGCAGGAGGACTAGCGGGAGTTACGAGCAGTACTTC
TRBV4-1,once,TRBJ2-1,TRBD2,CASSQDERETYNEQFF,TGCGCCAGCAGCCAAGATGAGCGGGAGACATACAATGAGCAGTTCTTC
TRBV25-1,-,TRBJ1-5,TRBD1,CASRGQGGSNQPQHF,TGTGCCAGCAGGGGACAGGGTGGGAGCAATCAGCCCCAGCATTTT
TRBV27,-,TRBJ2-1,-,CASSSDRGGSNNEQFF,TGTGCCAGCAGTTCCGATCGTGGGGGCAGTAACAATGAGCAGTTCTTC
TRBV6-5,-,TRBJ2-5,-,CASSYQERETQYF,TGTGCCAGCAGTTATCAGGAGCGTGAGACCCAGTACTTC
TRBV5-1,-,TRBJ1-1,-,CASGSLGVNTEAFF,TGCGCCAGCGGTTCACTAGGGGTGAACACTGAAGCTTTCTTT
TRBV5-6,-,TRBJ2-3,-,CASSSGPPAATDTQYF,TGTGCCAGCAGCTCCGGGCCCCCGGCTGCCACAGATACGCAGTATTTT
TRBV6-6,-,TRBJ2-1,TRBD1,CASSYSGQGAYNEQFF,TGTGCCAGCAGTTACTCCGGACAGGGGGCCTACAATGAGCAGTTCTTC
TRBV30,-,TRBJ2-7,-,CAWSPTAYEQYF,TGTGCCTGGAGTCCGACAGCCTACGAGCAGTACTTC
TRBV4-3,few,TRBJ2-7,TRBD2,CASSQVAGPLYEQYF,TGCGCCAGCAGCCAAGTAGCGGGACCCCTCTACGAGCAGTACTTC
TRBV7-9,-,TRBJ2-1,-,CASRKFGSGGNEQFF,TGTGCCAGCAGGAAATTCGGGTCTGGAGGGAATGAGCAGTTCTTC
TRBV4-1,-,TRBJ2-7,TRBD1,CASSRGQGTYEQYF,TGCGCCAGCAGCCGGGGACAGGGAACCTACGAGCAGTACTTC
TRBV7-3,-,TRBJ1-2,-,CASSLTGPPVNYGYTF,TGTGCCAGCAGCTTAACGGGTCCTCCCGTAAACTATGGCTACACCTTC
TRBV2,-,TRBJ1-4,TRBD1,CASRGQKGEKLFF,TGTGCCAGCCGGGGACAGAAGGGTGAAAAACTGTTTTTT
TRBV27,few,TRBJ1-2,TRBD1,CASSPDRDRAPGYTF,TGTGCCAGCAGTCCGGACCGGGACAGGGCCCCTGGCTACACCTTC
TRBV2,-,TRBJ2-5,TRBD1,CASHRDRGMETQYF,TGTGCCAGTCACCGGGACAGGGGTATGGAGACCCAGTACTTC
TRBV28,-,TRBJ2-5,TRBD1,CASSLPGTGGVETQYF,TGTGCCAGCAGTTTACCGGGGACAGGGGGCGTCGAGACCCAGTACTTC
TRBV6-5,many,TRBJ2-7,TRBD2,CASRRLALSYEQYF,TGTGCCAGCAGGCGACTAGCGTTATCCTACGAGCAGTACTTC
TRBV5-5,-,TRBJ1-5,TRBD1,CASSSQGQDFSNQPQHF,TGTGCCAGCAGCAGCCAAGGACAGGATTTCAGCAATCAGCCCCAGCATTTT
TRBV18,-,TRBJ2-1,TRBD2,CASSPLLAGEGEQFF,TGTGCCAGCTCACCCCTTCTAGCGGGAGAGGGAGAGCAGTTCTTC
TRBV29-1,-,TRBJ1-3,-,CSGGPTSGNTIYF,TGCAGCGGGGGTCCGACCTCTGGAAACACCATATATTTT
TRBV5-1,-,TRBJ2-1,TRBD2,CASSIGLGDDEQFF,TGCGCCAGCAGCATAGGACTAGGGGACGATGAGCAGTTCTTC
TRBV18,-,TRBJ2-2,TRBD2,CASSPSASGRANTGELFF,TGTGCCAGCTCACCCTCGGCTAGCGGGAGGGCGAACACCGGGGAGCTGTTTTTT
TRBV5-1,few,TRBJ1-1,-,CASSLAIVGPTEAFF,TGCGCCAGCAGCTTGGCCATTGTAGGTCCCACTGAAGCTTTCTTT
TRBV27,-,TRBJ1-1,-,CASSPTRRDMNTEAFF,TGTGCCAGCAGTCCGACGAGACGCGACATGAACACTGAAGCTTTCTTT
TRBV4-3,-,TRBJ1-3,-,CASSSTRQGNTIYF,TGCGCCAGCAGCTCGACGAGACAAGGAAACACCATATATTTT
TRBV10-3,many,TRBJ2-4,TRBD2,CAISTTSGRFVIQYF,TGTGCCATCAGTACGACTAGCGGGAGGTTTGTCATTCAGTACTTC